These 14 T cell receptor beta chains share one sample of origin, sequenced in a study of T cell responses to AZD1222 COVID-19 vaccine. Repertoires were generated with immunoSEQ multiplex PCR, while TCRdb's copy carries only in-frame clones and drops some. The profile shows fewer than 120,000 clones, over 90% of them singletons. Sequencing was performed on peripheral blood, taken 28 days after the second AZD1222 dose. These receptors were obtained from an adult who received the AZD1222 COVID-19 vaccine.

V gene TRBV4-1 combines with J gene TRBJ2-7, with a possible D match to TRBD2 (5 bases). CDR3 size: 15 residues. V lost 4 bases, J lost 0 bases, and 13 bases lay in between. Germline V lookup: CDR1 MGHRA, CDR2 YSYEKL. The CDR3 sequence is CASSPSERDSYEQYF. Written as DNA, the CDR3 is TGCGCCAGCAGCCCTTCGGAGAGGGACTCCTACGAGCAGTACTTC.

The rearrangement joins TRBV18 to TRBJ2-7; 8 bases map to TRBD2. V was clipped by 2 bases and J by 6 bases; unmatched bases: 6. Germline CDR1 and CDR2: KGHSH and LQKENI. This CDR3 is built from 14 residues. The DNA of the CDR3 is TGTGCCAGCTCACCAAGCGGGAGTACAGTCGAGCAGTACTTC. Amino acids: CASSPSGSTVEQYF.

The chain carries TRBV30 and TRBJ1-1, with TRBD1 matching over 7 bases. Germline V gene lookup returns CDR1 GTSNPN and CDR2 SVGIG (reference sequence). J was trimmed by 1 base and V by 4 bases; bases with no gene match: 3. This CDR3 spans 13 amino acids. The CDR3 sequence: CAWIWTGNTEAFF. The CDR3 DNA reads TGTGCCTGGATATGGACAGGGAACACTGAAGCTTTCTTT.

The chain recombines TRBV9 with TRBJ2-2; D possibly corresponds to TRBD1 (6 bases). This CDR3 is 15 amino acids long. The V end was cut by 0 bases, the J end by 4 bases, with 10 bases between. The germline V gene encodes CDR1 SGDLS and CDR2 YYNGEE. This CDR3 is CASSVEQGATGELFF. DNA for the CDR3: TGTGCCAGCAGCGTAGAACAGGGAGCCACCGGGGAGCTGTTTTTT.

The rearrangement links TRBV5-4 to TRBJ1-2, with TRBD1 as a possible D gene (6 bases). This CDR3 has 15 amino acids. The germline CDR1 and CDR2 sequences are SGHNT and YYREEE (reference sequence). Trimming removed 4 bases at V and 4 bases at J, with 17 bases between. CDR3 sequence reads: CASSTTPGVTYGYTF. The CDR3 coding sequence is TGTGCCAGCAGCACGACTCCAGGGGTCACCTATGGCTACACCTTC.

The chain recombines TRBV6-2 or TRBV6-3 with TRBJ2-5; 9 bases line up with TRBD2. Trimming cost V 5 bases and J 1 base; bases outside gene matches: 8. The V gene's germline CDR1 is MNHEY and CDR2 SVGEGT. The CDR3 extends over 16 amino acids. The CDR3 here is CASSTARTSVQETQYF. DNA for the CDR3: TGTGCCAGCAGTACGGCGCGGACTAGCGTCCAAGAGACCCAGTACTTC.

The chain joins TRBV28 to TRBJ2-7, with unresolved D. CDR1 MDHEN and CDR2 SYDVKM come from the germline V gene. The CDR3 is made up of 11 amino acids. V dropped 5 bases and J dropped 4 bases, with 6 bases sitting between them. The CDR3 sequence is CASSRVYEQYF. In DNA, the CDR3 is TGTGCCAGCAGTCGGGTGTACGAGCAGTACTTC.

The V and J genes are TRBV12-2 and TRBJ1-2. TRBV12-2 is designated a pseudogene. This CDR3 contains 14 residues. CDR3 sequence (DNA): TGTGCAAGTCGCTTCTCGTTCAGGGACCATGGCTACACCTTC. This gives the protein CASRFSFRDHGYTF.

V gene TRBV5-5 combines with J gene TRBJ1-2; D is uncertain. V dropped 2 bases and J dropped 8 bases, with 16 bases sitting between them. The CDR3 is made up of 14 amino acids. Per the germline V gene, CDR1 is SGHKS and CDR2 is YYEKEE (reference sequence). CDR3 coding DNA: TGTGCCAGCAGCTTTCCAGGCGGACTGAGCGGCTACACCTTC. Its translation: CASSFPGGLSGYTF.

The V and J genes are TRBV19 and TRBJ2-1; TRBD2 aligns across 10 bases. V lost 3 bases and J lost 9; bases outside the gene matches: 8. The germline V gene encodes CDR1 LNHDA and CDR2 SQIVND (reference sequence). CDR3 length equals 15 residues. The CDR3 DNA sequence: TGTGCCAGTAGTATGGCTAGCGGGAGTCTCGCTGAGCAGTTCTTC. Protein sequence: CASSMASGSLAEQFF.

This clone was counted a single time. This sequence joins TRBV10-3 and TRBJ2-7; TRBD1 is a possible D gene (6 bases). Germline CDR1 ENHRY, CDR2 SYGVKD. The V end was cut by 6 bases, the J end by 0 bases, with 18 bases between. The CDR3 is 16 amino acids. CDR3 sequence reads: CAIRDAGATGSYEQYF. In DNA form, the CDR3 reads TGTGCCATCAGAGACGCAGGGGCCACCGGCTCCTACGAGCAGTACTTC.

The chain links TRBV6-6 to TRBJ1-4; 7 bases match TRBD1. This CDR3 comprises 17 residues. Per the germline V gene, CDR1 is MNHNY and CDR2 is SVGAGI (reference sequence). J was trimmed by 2 bases and V by 5 bases; bases with no gene match: 11. The CDR3 nucleotides read TGTGCCAGCAGTCCGACAGGGCCTATAGCGACTAATGAAAAACTGTTTTTT. It specifies CASSPTGPIATNEKLFF.

This clone has a single count. The chain employs TRBV7-6 and TRBJ1-2; possible D gene TRBD1, 5 bases. From germline, CDR1 is SGHVS and CDR2 FNYEAQ. The germline V and J ends were trimmed by 1 base and 5 bases, with 17 bases remaining between them. The length of the CDR3 is 16 residues. The DNA for the CDR3 is TGTGCCAGCAGCTTAGGGAATTGGCGGGGGGGTTATGGCTACACCTTC. Protein sequence: CASSLGNWRGGYGYTF.

This rearrangement joins TRBV5-6 to TRBJ2-3; D gene unclear. The ends were cut back, 5 bases at V and 2 bases at J, with 15 bases in the middle. This CDR3 is 15 amino acids long. Germline CDR1 is SGHDT and CDR2 is YYEEEE. CDR3: CASRHWTSYTDTQYF. The CDR3 DNA reads as TGTGCCAGCAGACATTGGACCTCCTACACAGATACGCAGTATTTT.